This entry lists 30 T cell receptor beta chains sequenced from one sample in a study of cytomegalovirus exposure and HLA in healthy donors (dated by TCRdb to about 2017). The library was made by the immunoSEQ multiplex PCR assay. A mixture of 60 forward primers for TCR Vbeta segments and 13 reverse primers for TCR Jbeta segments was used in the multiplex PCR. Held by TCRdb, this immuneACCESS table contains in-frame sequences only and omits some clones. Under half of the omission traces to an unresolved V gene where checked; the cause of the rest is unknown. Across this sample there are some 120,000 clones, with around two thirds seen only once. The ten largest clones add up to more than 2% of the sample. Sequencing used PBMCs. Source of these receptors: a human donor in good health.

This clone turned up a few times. CDR3 amino acids: CASSDNWGVGKLFF. In DNA form, the CDR3 reads TGTGCCAGCAGTGATAATTGGGGGGTTGGTAAACTGTTTTTT. The chain uses TRBV6-1 and TRBJ1-4, with D possibly TRBD1 on 5 matching bases. Germline values: CDR1 MNHNS, CDR2 SASEGT. V lost 3 bases and J lost 11, with 16 bases in between. The CDR3 spans 14 residues.

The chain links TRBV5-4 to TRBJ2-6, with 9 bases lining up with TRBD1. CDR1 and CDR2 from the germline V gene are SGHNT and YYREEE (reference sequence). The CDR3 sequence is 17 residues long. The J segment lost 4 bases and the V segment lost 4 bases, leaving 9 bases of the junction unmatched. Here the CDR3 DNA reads TGTGCCAGCAGCGGACAGGGGCCCTCCTCGGGGGCCAACGTCCTGACTTTC. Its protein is CASSGQGPSSGANVLTF.

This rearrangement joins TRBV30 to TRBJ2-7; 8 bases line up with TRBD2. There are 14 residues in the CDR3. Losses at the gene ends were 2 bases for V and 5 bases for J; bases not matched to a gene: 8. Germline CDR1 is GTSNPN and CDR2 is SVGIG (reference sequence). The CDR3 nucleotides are TGTGCCTGGAGTAGGCGGGGGGAGGTCAACGAGCAGTACTTC. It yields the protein CAWSRRGEVNEQYF.

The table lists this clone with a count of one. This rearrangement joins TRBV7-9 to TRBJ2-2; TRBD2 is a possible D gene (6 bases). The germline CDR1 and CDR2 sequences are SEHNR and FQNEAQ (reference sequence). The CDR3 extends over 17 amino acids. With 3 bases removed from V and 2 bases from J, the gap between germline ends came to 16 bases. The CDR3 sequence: CASSLWSLAKNTGELFF. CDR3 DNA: TGTGCCAGCAGCTTGTGGTCGCTAGCGAAAAACACCGGGGAGCTGTTTTTT.

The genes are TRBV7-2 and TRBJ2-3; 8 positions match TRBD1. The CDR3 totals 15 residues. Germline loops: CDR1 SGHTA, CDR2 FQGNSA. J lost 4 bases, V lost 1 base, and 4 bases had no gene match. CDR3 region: CASSLGTGRPDTQYF. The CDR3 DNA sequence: TGTGCCAGCAGCTTAGGGACAGGGCGCCCAGATACGCAGTATTTT. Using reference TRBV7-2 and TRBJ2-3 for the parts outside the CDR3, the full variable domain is GAGVSQSPSNKVTEKGKDVELRCDPISGHTALYWYRQSLGQGLEFLIYFQGNSAPDKSGLPSDRFSAERTGGSVSTLTIQRTQQEDSAVYLCASSLGTGRPDTQYFGPGTRLTVL.

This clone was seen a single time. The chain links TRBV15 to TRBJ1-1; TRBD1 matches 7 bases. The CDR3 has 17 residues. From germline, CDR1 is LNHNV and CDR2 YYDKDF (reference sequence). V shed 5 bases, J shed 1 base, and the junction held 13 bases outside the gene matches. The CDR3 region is CATSSTGRGQRNTEAFF. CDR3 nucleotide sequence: TGTGCCACCAGCTCAACTGGACGGGGACAGCGGAACACTGAAGCTTTCTTT. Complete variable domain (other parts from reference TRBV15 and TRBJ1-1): DAMVIQNPRYQVTQFGKPVTLSCSQTLNHNVMYWYQQKSSQAPKLLFHYYDKDFNNEADTPDNFQSRRPNTSFCFLDIRSPGLGDTAMYLCATSSTGRGQRNTEAFFGQGTRLTVV.

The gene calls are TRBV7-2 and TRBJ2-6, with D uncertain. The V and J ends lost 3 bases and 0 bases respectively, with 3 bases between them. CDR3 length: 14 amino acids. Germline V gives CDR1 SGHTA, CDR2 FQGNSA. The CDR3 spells CASSFVSGANVLTF. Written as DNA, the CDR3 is TGTGCCAGCAGCTTCGTCTCTGGGGCCAACGTCCTGACTTTC.

The CDR3 DNA sequence: TGTGCCTGGATCGACAGCAACTATGGCTACACCTTC. Amino acid sequence: CAWIDSNYGYTF. The chain joins TRBV30 to TRBJ1-2; a possible D gene is TRBD1 (5 bases). The CDR3 loop spans 12 amino acids. V was cut by 4 bases and J by 2 bases, with 8 bases left in between. CDR1 and CDR2 (germline): GTSNPN, SVGIG (reference sequence).

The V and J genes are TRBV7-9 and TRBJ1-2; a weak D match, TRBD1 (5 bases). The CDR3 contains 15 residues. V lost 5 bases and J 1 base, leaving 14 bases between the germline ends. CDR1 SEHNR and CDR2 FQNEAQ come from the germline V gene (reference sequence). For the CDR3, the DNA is TGTGCCAGCAGCCCAGACCCAGGACATAACTATGGCTACACCTTC. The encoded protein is CASSPDPGHNYGYTF. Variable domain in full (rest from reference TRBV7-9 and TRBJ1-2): DTGVSQNPRHKITKRGQNVTFRCDPISEHNRLYWYRQTLGQGPEFLTYFQNEAQLEKSRLLSDRFSAERPKGSFSTLEIQRTEQGDSAMYLCASSPDPGHNYGYTFGSGTRLTVV.

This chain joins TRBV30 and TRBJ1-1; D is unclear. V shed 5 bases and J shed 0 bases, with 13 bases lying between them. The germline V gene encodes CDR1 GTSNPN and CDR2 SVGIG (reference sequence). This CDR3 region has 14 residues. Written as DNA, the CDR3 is TGTGCCTGGTACCGACGGGATCTGAACACTGAAGCTTTCTTT. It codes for CAWYRRDLNTEAFF.

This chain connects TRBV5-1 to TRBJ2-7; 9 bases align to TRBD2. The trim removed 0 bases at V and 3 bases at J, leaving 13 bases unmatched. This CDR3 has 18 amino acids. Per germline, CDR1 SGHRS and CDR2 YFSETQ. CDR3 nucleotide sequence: TGCGCCAGCAGCTTGGGGGGCGGGAGGGCCCCTACAGACTACGAGCAGTACTTC. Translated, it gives CASSLGGGRAPTDYEQYF.

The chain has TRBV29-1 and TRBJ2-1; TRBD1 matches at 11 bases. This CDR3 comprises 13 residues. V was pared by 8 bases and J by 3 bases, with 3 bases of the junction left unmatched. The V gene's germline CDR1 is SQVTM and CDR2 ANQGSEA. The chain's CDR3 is CSTGTGGYNEQFF. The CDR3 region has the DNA TGCAGCACCGGGACAGGGGGCTACAATGAGCAGTTCTTC.

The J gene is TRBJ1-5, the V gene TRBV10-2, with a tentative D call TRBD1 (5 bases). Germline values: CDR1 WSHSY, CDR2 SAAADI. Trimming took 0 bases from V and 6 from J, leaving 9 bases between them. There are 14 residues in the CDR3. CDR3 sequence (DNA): TGCGCCAGCAGTGAGTCGGGGGGGGGTCAGCCCCAGCATTTT. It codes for CASSESGGGQPQHF.

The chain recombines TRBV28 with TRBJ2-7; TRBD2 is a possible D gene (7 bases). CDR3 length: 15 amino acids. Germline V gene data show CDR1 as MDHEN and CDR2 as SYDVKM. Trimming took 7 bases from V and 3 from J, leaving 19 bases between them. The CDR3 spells CASTLGGAISYEQYF. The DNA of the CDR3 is TGTGCCAGCACCCTTGGGGGGGCAATCAGCTACGAGCAGTACTTC.

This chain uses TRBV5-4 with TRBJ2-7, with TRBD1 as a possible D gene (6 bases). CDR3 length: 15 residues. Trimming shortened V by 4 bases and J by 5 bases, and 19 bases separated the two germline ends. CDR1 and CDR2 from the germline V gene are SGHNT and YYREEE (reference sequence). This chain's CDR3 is CASSPGTYGLDEQYF. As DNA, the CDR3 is TGTGCCAGCAGCCCCGGGACATACGGCTTGGACGAGCAGTACTTC.

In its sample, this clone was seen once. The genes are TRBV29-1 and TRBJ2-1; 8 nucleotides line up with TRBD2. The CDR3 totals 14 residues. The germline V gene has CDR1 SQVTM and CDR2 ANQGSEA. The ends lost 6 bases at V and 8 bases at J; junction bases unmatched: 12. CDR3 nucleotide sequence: TGCAGCGTCTACGGGAGAGTAGCGGGGTATGAGCAGTTCTTC. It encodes CSVYGRVAGYEQFF.

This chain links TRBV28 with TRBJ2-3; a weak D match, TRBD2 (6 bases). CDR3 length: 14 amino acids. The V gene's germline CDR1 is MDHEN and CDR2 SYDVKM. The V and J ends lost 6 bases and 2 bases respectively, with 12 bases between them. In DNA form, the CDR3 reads TGTGCCAGCAGCCTAGCGCCCATCACAGATACGCAGTATTTT. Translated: CASSLAPITDTQYF.

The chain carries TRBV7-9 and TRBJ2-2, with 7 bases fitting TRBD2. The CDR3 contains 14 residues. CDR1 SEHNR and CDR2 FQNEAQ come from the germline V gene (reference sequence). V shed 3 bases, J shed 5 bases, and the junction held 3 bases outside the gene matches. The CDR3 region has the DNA TGTGCCAGCAGCTTGCAGCGGGGAACCGGGGAGCTGTTTTTT. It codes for CASSLQRGTGELFF.

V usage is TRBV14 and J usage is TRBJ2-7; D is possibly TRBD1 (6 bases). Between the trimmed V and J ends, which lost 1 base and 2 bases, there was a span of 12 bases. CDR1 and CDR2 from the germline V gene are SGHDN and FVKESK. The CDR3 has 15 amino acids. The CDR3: CASSQAPGTPYEQYF. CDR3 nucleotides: TGTGCCAGCAGCCAAGCCCCCGGGACACCCTACGAGCAGTACTTC.

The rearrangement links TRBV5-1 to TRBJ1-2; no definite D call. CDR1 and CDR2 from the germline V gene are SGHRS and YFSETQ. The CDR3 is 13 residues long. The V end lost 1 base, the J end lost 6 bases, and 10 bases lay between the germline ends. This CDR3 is CASSLWGGNGYTF. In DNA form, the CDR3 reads TGCGCCAGCAGCTTGTGGGGAGGGAATGGCTACACCTTC.

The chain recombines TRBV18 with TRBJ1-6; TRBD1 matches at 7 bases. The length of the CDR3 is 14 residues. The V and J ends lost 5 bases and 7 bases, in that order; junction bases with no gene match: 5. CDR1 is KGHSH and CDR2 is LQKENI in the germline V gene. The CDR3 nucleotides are TGTGCCAGCTCAACTGACAGGGCCAATTCACCCCTCCACTTT. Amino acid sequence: CASSTDRANSPLHF.

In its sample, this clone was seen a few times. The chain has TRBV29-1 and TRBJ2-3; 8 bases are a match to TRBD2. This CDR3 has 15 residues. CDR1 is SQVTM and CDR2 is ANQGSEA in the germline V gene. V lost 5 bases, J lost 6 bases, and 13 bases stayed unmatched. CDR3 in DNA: TGCAGCGTTCCTAGCGGGCCAAGGGACGGCGATACGCAGTATTTT. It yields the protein CSVPSGPRDGDTQYF.

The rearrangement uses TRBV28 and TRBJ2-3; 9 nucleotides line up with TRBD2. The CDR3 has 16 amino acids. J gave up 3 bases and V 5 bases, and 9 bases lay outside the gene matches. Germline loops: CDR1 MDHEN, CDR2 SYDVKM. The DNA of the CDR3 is TGTGCCAGCAGTGATAGCGGGAGAGGGGGGACAGATACGCAGTATTTT. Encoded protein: CASSDSGRGGTDTQYF. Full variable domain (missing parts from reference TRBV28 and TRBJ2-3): DVKVTQSSRYLVKRTGEKVFLECVQDMDHENMFWYRQDPGLGLRLIYFSYDVKMKEKGDIPEGYSVSREKKERFSLILESASTNQTSMYLCASSDSGRGGTDTQYFGPGTRLTVL.

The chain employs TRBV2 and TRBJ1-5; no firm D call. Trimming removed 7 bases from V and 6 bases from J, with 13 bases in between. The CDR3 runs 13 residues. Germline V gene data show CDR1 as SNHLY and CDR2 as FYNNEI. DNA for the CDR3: TGTGCCAGCAATAAAGCCACCAGTCAGCCCCAGCATTTT. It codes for CASNKATSQPQHF.

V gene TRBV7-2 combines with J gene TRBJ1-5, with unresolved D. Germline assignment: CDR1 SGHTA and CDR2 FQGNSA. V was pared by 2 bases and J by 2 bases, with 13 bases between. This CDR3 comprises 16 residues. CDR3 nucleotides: TGTGCCAGCAGCTTAAGCGTCTCGCGGGGCAATCAGCCCCAGCATTTT. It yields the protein CASSLSVSRGNQPQHF.

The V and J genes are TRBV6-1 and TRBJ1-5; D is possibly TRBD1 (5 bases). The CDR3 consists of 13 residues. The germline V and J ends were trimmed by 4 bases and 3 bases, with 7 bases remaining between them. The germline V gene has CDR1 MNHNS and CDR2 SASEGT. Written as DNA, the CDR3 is TGTGCCAGCAGTGCAGGGATCAATCAGCCCCAGCATTTT. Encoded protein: CASSAGINQPQHF.

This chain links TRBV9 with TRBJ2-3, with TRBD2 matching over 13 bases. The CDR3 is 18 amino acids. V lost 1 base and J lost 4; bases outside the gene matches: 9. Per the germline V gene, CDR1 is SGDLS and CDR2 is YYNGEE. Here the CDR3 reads CASSVTRGLAGDADTQYF. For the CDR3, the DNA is TGTGCCAGCAGCGTAACCAGAGGACTAGCGGGAGATGCAGATACGCAGTATTTT.

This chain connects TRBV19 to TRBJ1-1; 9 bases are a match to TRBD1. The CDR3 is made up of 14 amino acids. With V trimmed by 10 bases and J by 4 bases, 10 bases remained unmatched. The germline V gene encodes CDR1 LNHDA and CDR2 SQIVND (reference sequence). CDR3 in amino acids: CATKTGGEATEAFF. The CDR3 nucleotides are TGTGCCACTAAAACAGGGGGCGAAGCCACTGAAGCTTTCTTT.

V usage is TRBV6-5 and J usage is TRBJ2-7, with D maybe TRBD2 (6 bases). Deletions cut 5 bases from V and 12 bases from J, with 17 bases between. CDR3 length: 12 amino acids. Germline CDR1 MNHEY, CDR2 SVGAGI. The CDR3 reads CASSRTTGTAYF. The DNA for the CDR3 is TGTGCCAGCAGTCGGACCACCGGGACTGCGTACTTC.

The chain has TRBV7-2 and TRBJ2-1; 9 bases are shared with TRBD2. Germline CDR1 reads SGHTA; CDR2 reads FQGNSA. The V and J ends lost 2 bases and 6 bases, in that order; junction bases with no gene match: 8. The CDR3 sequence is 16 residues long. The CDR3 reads CASSLIAGDGGNEQFF. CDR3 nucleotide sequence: TGTGCCAGCAGCTTAATAGCGGGGGACGGGGGCAATGAGCAGTTCTTC.